This TCR beta chain was found in a study of shared clonotypes between healthy human individuals. The deep-level immunoSEQ assay was used. For every subset, genomic DNA was evenly distributed across several immunoSEQ plates. Clones were sequenced by immunoSEQ multiplex PCR, and TCRdb holds only the in-frame ones, with some missing. The sample shows 450,000 to 700,000 clones, around 95% of them seen only once. This clone was recorded once. Naive CD8 cells were CD45RO-negative, positively selected for CCR7, excluding terminally differentiated effector memory CD45RA+ cells. The CDR3 covers 15 residues. Germline assignment: CDR1 SNHLY and CDR2 FYNNEI. The V and J ends lost 2 bases and 8 bases respectively, with 19 bases between them.

Sequencing input: naive CD8+ T cells sorted from blood. The genes are TRBV2 and TRBJ2-7; the D gene is possibly TRBD1 (6 bases). This sequence originates from a woman aged 25 to 45 in good health. CDR3: CASSEPTGTLQKQYF. The CDR3 DNA reads TGTGCCAGCAGTGAACCGACAGGAACCTTACAGAAGCAGTACTTC.